The 19 T cell receptor beta chains below were found in one sample sequenced in a study of T cells in Graves' hyperthyroidism and ophthalmopathy. Amplified TCR beta CDR3 regions derived from RNA transcripts. An initial round of RT-PCR targeting the TCR CDR3 relied on the HTBI primer set. MiXCR, applied by TCRdb to the multiplex PCR reads, yields one record per CDR3 protein. The sample holds more than 450,000 distinct CDR3 sequences, less than 15% seen once. The sequenced sample was blood. The receptors were sampled from a middle-aged woman with Graves' hyperthyroidism.

This clonotype appeared many times. The J gene is TRBJ1-2, the V gene TRBV7-9, with D possibly being TRBD1 (6 bases). Germline V gene sequence: CDR1 SEHNR, CDR2 FQNEAQ (reference sequence). This CDR3 is built from 14 residues. V was shortened by 3 bases and J by 4 bases, with 12 bases between the two germline ends. Written as DNA, the CDR3 is TGTGCCAGCAGCTTCGCGACAGGCCCCTATGGCTACACCTTC. Its protein is CASSFATGPYGYTF.

This clonotype was counted at least ten times. The gene calls are TRBV27 and TRBJ2-2; D is perhaps TRBD1 (5 bases). The CDR3 runs to 16 residues. Germline V gives CDR1 MNHEY, CDR2 SMNVEV (reference sequence). Trimming left V 1 base short and J 4 bases short, with 13 bases between. CDR3 DNA: TGTGCCAGCAGTTTATATCCAGGGCAGGGCACCGGGGAGCTGTTTTTT. It codes for CASSLYPGQGTGELFF.

V is TRBV6-1 and J is TRBJ2-1; D might be TRBD2 (6 bases). V lost 2 bases and J lost 8, with 10 bases in between. The CDR3 sequence is 13 residues long. Germline V gene data show CDR1 as MNHNS and CDR2 as SASEGT. The CDR3 DNA reads as TGTGCCAGCAGTGAACAATGGAGGGATGAGCAGTTCTTC. It codes for CASSEQWRDEQFF.

The chain uses TRBV11-1 and TRBJ1-6, with 7 nucleotides matching TRBD1. V dropped 5 bases and J dropped 0; count of bases not matched to a gene: 10. Per the germline V gene, CDR1 is SGHAT and CDR2 is FQDESV (reference sequence). There are 18 residues in the CDR3. CDR3: CASSQMGQTASYNSPLHF. The DNA for the CDR3 is TGTGCCAGCAGCCAAATGGGACAGACAGCCTCCTATAATTCACCCCTCCACTTT.

This clonotype has only a few counts. V gene TRBV6-1 combines with J gene TRBJ1-5; D gene ambiguous. This CDR3 has 17 residues. Trimming removed 6 bases from V and 0 bases from J, with 18 bases in between. Germline lookup yields CDR1 MNHNS and CDR2 SASEGT. The CDR3 region has the DNA TGTGCCAGCAGCGGGTTACCTAGCGGGAATAGCAATCAGCCCCAGCATTTT. It is translated as CASSGLPSGNSNQPQHF.

The V call is TRBV5-8, the J call TRBJ2-2, with D unresolved. V was shortened by 2 bases and J by 1 base, with 6 bases between the two germline ends. Germline V gene sequence: CDR1 SGHTS, CDR2 YDEGEE. This CDR3 comprises 14 residues. The CDR3 protein is CASSFTQNTGELFF. Here the CDR3 DNA reads TGTGCCAGCAGCTTTACACAGAACACCGGGGAGCTGTTTTTT.

There are many counts of this clonotype. The rearrangement joins TRBV12-3 or TRBV12-4 to TRBJ1-2, with TRBD1 matching over 8 bases. With 7 bases clipped from V and 8 bases from J, the junction kept 15 bases outside the gene matches. This CDR3 is 15 amino acids long. The CDR3 protein is CASNGQGASFLGYTF. The CDR3 DNA is TGTGCCAGCAACGGACAGGGAGCCTCTTTCTTGGGCTACACCTTC.

Many counts were recorded for this clonotype. V and J are TRBV27 and TRBJ2-1, with TRBD1 as a possible D gene (5 bases). V lost 5 bases, J lost 2 bases, and 13 bases lay in between. CDR3 size: 15 residues. Germline V CDR1 and CDR2: MNHEY, SMNVEV (reference sequence). CDR3 residues: CASSMTTDTYNEQFF. CDR3 DNA sequence: TGTGCCAGCAGTATGACGACAGATACCTACAATGAGCAGTTCTTC.

The chain employs TRBV5-6 and TRBJ1-4; no reliable D call. V lost 2 bases and J 7 bases, leaving 12 bases between the germline ends. This CDR3 has 14 residues. Per germline, CDR1 SGHDT and CDR2 YYEEEE. The chain's CDR3 is CASSFRQAGEKLFF. CDR3 sequence (DNA): TGTGCCAGCAGCTTTCGGCAGGCGGGTGAAAAACTGTTTTTT.

This clonotype has only a few counts. A much larger clone is a single base away; this may be a read error. The chain carries TRBV12-3 or TRBV12-4 and TRBJ2-2; TRBD2 might be the D (6 bases). The CDR3 extends over 15 amino acids. The CDR3 is CASTPGTQGTGELLF. In DNA form, the CDR3 reads TGTGCCAGCACACCCGGGACTCAGGGCACCGGGGAGCTGCTTTTT.

The gene calls are TRBV5-5 and TRBJ1-2; 12 bases align to TRBD1. J gave up 6 bases and V 4 bases, and 10 bases lay outside the gene matches. The germline V gene encodes CDR1 SGHKS and CDR2 YYEKEE (reference sequence). CDR3 size: 16 residues. The CDR3 is CASSQSGQGAADGYTF. The CDR3 DNA reads TGTGCCAGCAGCCAGTCGGGACAGGGGGCAGCCGATGGCTACACCTTC.

This clonotype was observed a handful of times. The V and J genes are TRBV19 and TRBJ2-1, with a tentative D call TRBD1 (6 bases). V was cut by 3 bases and J by 0 bases, with 9 bases left in between. Germline values: CDR1 LNHDA, CDR2 SQIVND (reference sequence). The CDR3 is made up of 15 amino acids. CDR3 sequence: CASSIGTHSYNEQFF. CDR3 nucleotides: TGTGCCAGTAGTATCGGGACACACTCCTACAATGAGCAGTTCTTC.

This chain connects TRBV12-3 or TRBV12-4 to TRBJ2-1; 12 bases agree with TRBD2. This CDR3 is 17 amino acids long. V trimming: 6 bases; J trimming: 8 bases; junction bases outside the gene matches: 14. Here the CDR3 reads CASSKSRLAGGLDEQFF. The DNA for the CDR3 is TGTGCCAGCAGCAAAAGCAGGCTAGCGGGAGGGTTGGATGAGCAGTTCTTC.

This clonotype was seen many times. The chain couples TRBV20-1 to TRBJ2-2; 11 bases line up with TRBD2. The CDR3 covers 14 residues. The trim removed 3 bases at V and 4 bases at J, leaving 1 base unmatched. Germline CDR1 and CDR2: DFQATT and SNEGSKA (reference sequence). In DNA, the CDR3 is TGCAGTGCTAGGACTAGCGGGATCACCGGGGAGCTGTTTTTT. This codes for CSARTSGITGELFF.

In nucleotides, the CDR3 is TGCAGCGTTGTAACCCAGGGAGCGGAGCGCTACAATGAGCAGTTCTTC. Protein sequence: CSVVTQGAERYNEQFF. V is TRBV29-1 and J is TRBJ2-1; possibly TRBD1 or TRBD2 for D (5 bases each). The CDR3 has 16 residues. Between the trimmed V and J ends, which lost 4 bases and 3 bases, there was a span of 19 bases. The germline CDR1 and CDR2 sequences are SQVTM and ANQGSEA.

This sequence joins TRBV7-3 and TRBJ1-3; TRBD1 matches 8 bases. This CDR3 is 17 amino acids long. Germline trimming cut 3 bases from V and 0 bases from J; bases unmatched to any gene: 7. Germline loops: CDR1 SGHTA, CDR2 FQGTGA. The CDR3 region is CASSFGQGRNSGNTIYF. The CDR3 DNA follows: TGTGCCAGCAGCTTCGGACAGGGACGAAACTCTGGAAACACCATATATTTT. The full variable domain, rest sourced from reference TRBV7-3 and TRBJ1-3, is GAGVSQTPSNKVTEKGKYVELRCDPISGHTALYWYRQSLGQGPEFLIYFQGTGAADDSGLPNDRFFAVRPEGSVSTLKIQRTERGDSAVYLCASSFGQGRNSGNTIYFGEGSWLTVV.

The CDR3 DNA sequence: TGCGCCAGCAGCCTCGGGACAGGGGGGAACGGGGAGCTGTTTTTT. Protein sequence: CASSLGTGGNGELFF. This chain links TRBV5-1 with TRBJ2-2; 11 bases map to TRBD1. CDR1 is SGHRS and CDR2 is YFSETQ in the germline V gene. The CDR3 covers 15 residues. Trimming at V came to 4 bases and at J to 7 bases, leaving 6 bases not matched to a gene. Full variable domain (remainder filled in from reference TRBV5-1 and TRBJ2-2): KAGVTQTPRYLIKTRGQQVTLSCSPISGHRSVSWYQQTPGQGLQFLFEYFSETQRNKGNFPGRFSGRQFSNSRSEMNVSTLELGDSALYLCASSLGTGGNGELFFGEGSRLTVL.

The chain uses TRBV20-1 and TRBJ2-4; D ambiguous. CDR1 and CDR2 from the germline V gene are DFQATT and SNEGSKA (reference sequence). This CDR3 region has 14 residues. V was trimmed by 3 bases and J by 0 bases, leaving 9 bases between them. The CDR3 DNA sequence: TGCAGTGCTAGGATAGGATTAGCCAAAAACATTCAGTACTTC. Translating gives CSARIGLAKNIQYF.

This clonotype was recorded many times. The chain links TRBV5-1 to TRBJ2-7, with 8 bases matching TRBD1. The CDR3 has 14 residues. Germline lookup yields CDR1 SGHRS and CDR2 YFSETQ. V trimming: 4 bases; J trimming: 6 bases; junction bases outside the gene matches: 9. CDR3 amino acids: CASSLGQGGFEQYF. In nucleotides, the CDR3 is TGCGCCAGCAGCCTAGGACAGGGTGGGTTCGAGCAGTACTTC.